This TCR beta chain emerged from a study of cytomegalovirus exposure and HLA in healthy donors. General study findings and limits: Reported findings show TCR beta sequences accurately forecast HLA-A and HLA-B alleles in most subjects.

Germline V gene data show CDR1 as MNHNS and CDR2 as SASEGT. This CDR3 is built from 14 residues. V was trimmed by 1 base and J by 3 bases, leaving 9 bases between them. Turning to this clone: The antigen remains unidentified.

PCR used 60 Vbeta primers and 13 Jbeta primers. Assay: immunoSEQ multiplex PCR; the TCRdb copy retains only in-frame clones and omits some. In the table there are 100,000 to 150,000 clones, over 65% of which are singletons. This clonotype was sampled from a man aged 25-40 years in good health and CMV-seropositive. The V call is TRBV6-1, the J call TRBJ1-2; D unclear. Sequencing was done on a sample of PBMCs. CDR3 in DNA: TGTGCCAGCAGTGAAGGATGGGGAGACTATGGCTACACCTTC. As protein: CASSEGWGDYGYTF.